The 25 T cell receptor beta chains given below trace back to one sample, sequenced in a study of cytomegalovirus exposure and HLA in healthy donors. The primer mix had 60 Vbeta and 13 Jbeta primers. Clones were read by immunoSEQ multiplex PCR, and TCRdb kept only the in-frame ones, dropping some. The sample comprises 150,000 or so clones, about 75% of which are singletons, and 6.3% rests with the top ten. Sequenced: PBMCs. All receptors come from a man in his forties in good health and CMV-seropositive.

The V call is TRBV7-2, the J call TRBJ2-5; 8 bases fit TRBD2. Germline CDR1 SGHTA, CDR2 FQGNSA. This CDR3 spans 14 amino acids. V trimming: 4 bases; J trimming: 5 bases; junction bases outside the gene matches: 6. The CDR3 DNA sequence: TGTGCCAGCAGCTCTAGCCGGGGGGGGGAGACCCAGTACTTC. Translated: CASSSSRGGETQYF.

The chain joins TRBV19 to TRBJ2-7; no definite D call. V gave up 0 bases and J gave up 3 bases, with 9 bases separating them. The CDR3 has 14 residues. Looked up from germline, CDR1 is LNHDA and CDR2 is SQIVND (reference sequence). The CDR3 loop is CASSIDPRNYEQYF. DNA for the CDR3: TGTGCCAGTAGTATAGATCCCAGGAACTACGAGCAGTACTTC.

The chain couples TRBV19 to TRBJ1-4, with D perhaps matching TRBD1 (5 bases). With 6 bases removed from V and 3 bases from J, the gap between germline ends came to 14 bases. CDR3 length equals 15 residues. Germline V gene lookup returns CDR1 LNHDA and CDR2 SQIVND (reference sequence). CDR3 residues: CASRIQAGSNEKLFF. The CDR3 bases are TGTGCCAGTAGAATACAGGCGGGATCTAATGAAAAACTGTTTTTT. Drawing the rest from reference TRBV19 and TRBJ1-4, the complete variable domain is DGGITQSPKYLFRKEGQNVTLSCEQNLNHDAMYWYRQDPGQGLRLIYYSQIVNDFQKGDIAEGYSVSREKKESFPLTVTSAQKNPTAFYLCASRIQAGSNEKLFFGSGTQLSVL.

The rearrangement links TRBV18 to TRBJ2-1, with unresolved D. This CDR3 is built from 15 residues. Germline CDR1 and CDR2: KGHSH and LQKENI. V gave up 6 bases and J gave up 5 bases, with 17 bases separating them. The CDR3 loop is CASSQDTKSHNEQFF. The CDR3 nucleotides read TGTGCCAGCTCCCAAGACACAAAGAGTCACAATGAGCAGTTCTTC.

V is TRBV6-5 and J is TRBJ2-2; D is unclear. Germline CDR1 reads MNHEY; CDR2 reads SVGAGI. Trimming stripped 2 bases from V and 3 bases from J, with 4 bases between. The CDR3 is 13 residues long. CDR3 bases: TGTGCCAGCAGTTACCCCGACACCGGGGAGCTGTTTTTT. It encodes CASSYPDTGELFF.

This clone was counted only a few times. The chain recombines TRBV7-6 with TRBJ2-5; the match to TRBD1 covers 8 bases. The J call may be incorrect, as the DNA end agrees better with TRBJ2-7. Germline CDR1 is SGHVS and CDR2 is FNYEAQ. The length of the CDR3 is 13 residues. The CDR3 here is CASSVTGDNEQYF. As DNA, the CDR3 is TGTGCCAGCAGCGTGACAGGGGACAACGAGCAGTACTTC.

V is TRBV6-1 and J is TRBJ2-7; TRBD1 matches at 7 bases. CDR3 length equals 15 residues. Germline V gene sequence: CDR1 MNHNS, CDR2 SASEGT. V dropped 2 bases and J dropped 0; count of bases not matched to a gene: 4. As DNA, the CDR3 is TGTGCCAGCAGTGAAAGAGGGGGCCGCTCCTACGAGCAGTACTTC. The encoded protein is CASSERGGRSYEQYF.

Here the CDR3 DNA reads TGTGCCAGCAGCCTAGGACAGGGCAGGGTCTATGGCTACACCTTC. The encoded protein is CASSLGQGRVYGYTF. The V and J genes are TRBV11-3 and TRBJ1-2, with TRBD1 matching 8 bases. CDR3 length: 15 amino acids. Per the germline V gene, CDR1 is SGHNT and CDR2 is YENEEA. V dropped 5 bases and J dropped 4; count of bases not matched to a gene: 9. The full variable domain, in which reference TRBV11-3 and TRBJ1-2 provide the parts outside the CDR3, is EAGVVQSPRYKIIEKKQPVAFWCNPISGHNTLYWYLQNLGQGPELLIRYENEEAVDDSQLPKDRFSAERLKGVDSTLKIQPAELGDSAVYLCASSLGQGRVYGYTFGSGTRLTVV.

This sequence joins TRBV18 and TRBJ1-5, with D unresolved. Trimming pared 3 bases from V and 0 bases from J, leaving 15 bases between. The CDR3 consists of 17 residues. The germline V gene has CDR1 KGHSH and CDR2 LQKENI. The CDR3 region has the DNA TGTGCCAGCTCACCCCAACCCGGAGGGAGTAGCAATCAGCCCCAGCATTTT. Amino acid sequence: CASSPQPGGSSNQPQHF.

This chain connects TRBV7-8 to TRBJ2-1; D not resolved. This CDR3 is built from 15 residues. The V end was cut by 0 bases, the J end by 3 bases, with 9 bases between. Germline V lookup: CDR1 SGHVS, CDR2 FQNEAQ. The CDR3 DNA is TGTGCCAGCAGCTTAGCTGGAAACTACTACAATGAGCAGTTCTTC. The encoded protein is CASSLAGNYYNEQFF.

The gene calls are TRBV15 and TRBJ2-1; 7 bases are shared with TRBD2. After removal of 1 base from V and 6 bases from J, the junction contained 9 bases not matched to a gene. Germline-derived CDR1 and CDR2 are LNHNV and YYDKDF (reference sequence). CDR3 length: 16 amino acids. The CDR3 DNA sequence: TGTGCCACCAGCAGAGTGGGATCGGGAGGCCCCAATGAGCAGTTCTTC. Encoded protein: CATSRVGSGGPNEQFF.

The J gene is TRBJ1-1, the V gene TRBV6-1; D is undetermined. The V gene lost 5 bases and the J gene lost 1 base, with 14 bases spanning the gap. The CDR3 sequence is 15 residues long. CDR1 and CDR2 from the germline V gene are MNHNS and SASEGT. Written as DNA, the CDR3 is TGTGCCAGCAGTCCTCTCGGACTGCAGAACACTGAAGCTTTCTTT. This codes for CASSPLGLQNTEAFF.

The chain joins TRBV7-2 to TRBJ2-2, with 11 bases identical to TRBD2. This CDR3 comprises 17 residues. V dropped 5 bases and J dropped 5; count of bases not matched to a gene: 10. CDR1 SGHTA and CDR2 FQGNSA come from the germline V gene. The CDR3 protein is CASSPLSGRAETGELFF. The CDR3 DNA is TGTGCCAGCAGCCCTCTTAGCGGGAGGGCCGAGACCGGGGAGCTGTTTTTT.

This chain joins TRBV11-3 and TRBJ2-1; 11 nucleotides line up with TRBD2. J gave up 5 bases and V 5 bases, and 5 bases lay outside the gene matches. CDR1 SGHNT and CDR2 YENEEA come from the germline V gene. The CDR3 loop spans 15 amino acids. The CDR3 coding sequence is TGTGCCAGCAGCCTGACTAGCGGGGTTAACAATGAGCAGTTCTTC. The encoded protein is CASSLTSGVNNEQFF.

This rearrangement joins TRBV9 to TRBJ2-4; maybe TRBD1 (6 bases). Germline-derived CDR1 and CDR2 are SGDLS and YYNGEE. V shed 3 bases and J shed 1 base, with 8 bases lying between them. The CDR3 is 14 amino acids. For the CDR3, the DNA is TGTGCCAGCAGCGCCACAGGGGCCAAAAACATTCAGTACTTC. This codes for CASSATGAKNIQYF.

This clone appeared once. This chain links TRBV5-4 with TRBJ2-5, with 9 bases fitting TRBD1. This CDR3 comprises 16 residues. V shed 4 bases, J shed 3 bases, and the junction held 10 bases outside the gene matches. From germline, CDR1 is SGHNT and CDR2 YYREEE (reference sequence). The CDR3 protein is CASSRTGTGLEETQYF. The CDR3 DNA sequence: TGTGCCAGCAGCCGTACCGGGACAGGGTTAGAAGAGACCCAGTACTTC.

V gene TRBV6-1 combines with J gene TRBJ1-1, with TRBD1 identical over 7 bases. The junction had 10 bases not matched to a gene; V was cut back by 6 bases and J by 3 bases. CDR3 length: 15 amino acids. Germline loops: CDR1 MNHNS, CDR2 SASEGT. CDR3 loop: CASSLPTGSDTEAFF. The DNA for the CDR3 is TGTGCCAGCAGCCTCCCGACAGGGTCAGACACTGAAGCTTTCTTT.

The chain carries TRBV19 and TRBJ2-1; 9 bases fit TRBD2. The CDR3 contains 16 residues. V lost 3 bases, J lost 7 bases, and 10 bases stayed unmatched. Per germline, CDR1 LNHDA and CDR2 SQIVND (reference sequence). DNA of the CDR3: TGTGCCAGTAGTATCGGAAGCGGGAGGCCGGTAAATGAGCAGTTCTTC. Amino acids: CASSIGSGRPVNEQFF.

This chain joins TRBV30 and TRBJ2-5; D is uncertain. The CDR3 is 15 residues long. The V and J ends lost 0 bases and 5 bases respectively, with 16 bases between them. Germline V CDR1 and CDR2: GTSNPN, SVGIG (reference sequence). The CDR3 DNA follows: TGTGCCTGGAGTGTTAGTGCGGCTAGAAGGGAGACCCAGTACTTC. Protein product: CAWSVSAARRETQYF.

The rearrangement uses TRBV18 and TRBJ1-5; D uncertain. Germline-derived CDR1 and CDR2 are KGHSH and LQKENI. V was pared by 2 bases and J by 5 bases, with 7 bases between. The CDR3 runs 13 residues. The CDR3 DNA reads as TGTGCCAGCTCACCAGGGCAGTATCAGCCCCAGCATTTT. It encodes CASSPGQYQPQHF.

The chain combines TRBV28 with TRBJ2-5; D gene ambiguous. The CDR3 contains 13 residues. The V and J ends lost 4 bases and 4 bases respectively, with 10 bases between them. The germline V gene encodes CDR1 MDHEN and CDR2 SYDVKM. The CDR3: CASSSGFRETQYF. The CDR3 nucleotides are TGTGCCAGCAGTTCCGGGTTTAGAGAGACCCAGTACTTC. The entire variable domain, with the rest obtained from reference TRBV28 and TRBJ2-5, is as follows: DVKVTQSSRYLVKRTGEKVFLECVQDMDHENMFWYRQDPGLGLRLIYFSYDVKMKEKGDIPEGYSVSREKKERFSLILESASTNQTSMYLCASSSGFRETQYFGPGTRLLVL.

There are a few counts of this clone. The rearrangement uses TRBV19 and TRBJ1-1; D call uncertain. Trimming shortened V by 1 base and J by 5 bases, and 11 bases separated the two germline ends. Germline CDR1 and CDR2: LNHDA and SQIVND (reference sequence). The CDR3 consists of 14 residues. This chain's CDR3 is CASSIGLSGTEAFF. The DNA for the CDR3 is TGTGCCAGTAGTATAGGCCTTAGCGGGACTGAAGCTTTCTTT. Full variable domain (outside the CDR3, taken from reference TRBV19 and TRBJ1-1): DGGITQSPKYLFRKEGQNVTLSCEQNLNHDAMYWYRQDPGQGLRLIYYSQIVNDFQKGDIAEGYSVSREKKESFPLTVTSAQKNPTAFYLCASSIGLSGTEAFFGQGTRLTVV.

This clone was observed a handful of times. This chain connects TRBV19 to TRBJ2-5, with a tentative D call TRBD2 (5 bases). With 4 bases removed from V and 2 bases from J, the gap between germline ends came to 14 bases. Germline loops: CDR1 LNHDA, CDR2 SQIVND (reference sequence). This CDR3 contains 15 residues. In DNA, the CDR3 is TGTGCCAGTAGTAATCGCCGGGGTGGACAAGAGACCCAGTACTTC. Protein sequence: CASSNRRGGQETQYF.

This clone occurred a few times. The chain has TRBV5-1 and TRBJ2-2, with TRBD1 matching 7 bases. In germline, CDR1 is SGHRS, CDR2 YFSETQ. The CDR3 has 14 amino acids. Trimming cost V 5 bases and J 0 bases; bases outside gene matches: 1. CDR3 sequence reads: CASSGQANTGELFF. CDR3 DNA: TGCGCCAGCAGTGGACAGGCGAACACCGGGGAGCTGTTTTTT. Together with reference TRBV5-1 and TRBJ2-2, the CDR3 gives the full variable domain: KAGVTQTPRYLIKTRGQQVTLSCSPISGHRSVSWYQQTPGQGLQFLFEYFSETQRNKGNFPGRFSGRQFSNSRSEMNVSTLELGDSALYLCASSGQANTGELFFGEGSRLTVL.

V usage is TRBV2 and J usage is TRBJ2-2, with 10 nucleotides matching TRBD1. With 6 bases clipped from V and 6 bases from J, the junction kept 1 base outside the gene matches. Germline V gives CDR1 SNHLY, CDR2 FYNNEI. This CDR3 comprises 13 residues. Written as DNA, the CDR3 is TGTGCCAGCAGGGGGACAGGGGCCGGGGAGCTGTTTTTT. It yields the protein CASRGTGAGELFF.